Each of the 30 T cell receptor beta chains below was sequenced from the same sample in a study of T-cell memory formation after mild COVID-19. Using its own MiXCR run on the 5' RACE reads, TCRdb lists one record per CDR3 protein. The table has around 340,000 distinct CDR3 sequences, 13% to 15% seen once. The sample was PBMCs or a T cell subset sorted from them (not recorded which). The receptors originated from a man aged 18-30 years who had mild COVID-19 (a few samples of this study predate the infection). Cell type and time point are not known.

The chain couples TRBV20-1 to TRBJ1-5; the D gene is possibly TRBD1 (5 bases). Looked up from germline, CDR1 is DFQATT and CDR2 is SNEGSKA (reference sequence). The CDR3 has 13 amino acids. Trimming removed 7 bases from V and 8 bases from J, with 18 bases in between. CDR3 nucleotide sequence: TGCAGTGTGTTTAGTGGGGGAAATAAGCCCCAGCATTTT. It specifies CSVFSGGNKPQHF.

The V and J genes are TRBV5-1 and TRBJ2-1; D is unresolved. Germline CDR1 SGHRS, CDR2 YFSETQ. V shed 0 bases and J shed 4 bases, with 11 bases lying between them. The CDR3 totals 15 residues. CDR3 in DNA: TGCGCCAGCAGCTTGGCGGCTAGTCGGTACAATGAGCAGTTCTTC. Translated, it gives CASSLAASRYNEQFF.

The chain links TRBV7-9 to TRBJ2-3; D may match TRBD1 or TRBD2 (5 bases each). The V gene lost 5 bases and the J gene lost 2 bases, with 14 bases spanning the gap. Per the germline V gene, CDR1 is SEHNR and CDR2 is FQNEAQ (reference sequence). This CDR3 region has 15 residues. CDR3 region: CASSPRGDPTDTQYF. The CDR3 nucleotides are TGTGCCAGCAGCCCGAGAGGGGATCCCACAGATACGCAGTATTTT.

This clonotype was counted at least ten times. For the CDR3, the DNA is TGCAGTGCTACGCTCCGGGACCCTTACGAGCAGTACTTC. It is translated as CSATLRDPYEQYF. V is TRBV20-1 and J is TRBJ2-7, with D perhaps given as TRBD1 or TRBD2 (5 bases each). Germline V gives CDR1 DFQATT, CDR2 SNEGSKA (reference sequence). CDR3 length equals 13 residues. Trimming cost V 4 bases and J 4 bases, with 14 bases left between them.

This clonotype was recorded many times. The gene calls are TRBV15 and TRBJ2-2; possibly TRBD1 for D (6 bases). The CDR3 is made up of 13 amino acids. Germline V gene data show CDR1 as LNHNV and CDR2 as YYDKDF (reference sequence). V lost 3 bases and J 6 bases, leaving 8 bases between the germline ends. CDR3 amino acids: CATSSRQAGELFF. The CDR3 region has the DNA TGTGCCACCAGCAGCCGACAGGCCGGGGAGCTGTTTTTT.

This clonotype was picked up a small number of times. The chain carries TRBV10-1 and TRBJ2-3, with D maybe TRBD2 (6 bases). The V gene's germline CDR1 is WNHNN and CDR2 SYGVQD (reference sequence). The CDR3 totals 14 residues. Between the trimmed V and J ends, which lost 7 bases and 0 bases, there was a span of 11 bases. CDR3 sequence reads: CASNRDFSTDTQYF. DNA of the CDR3: TGCGCCAGCAACCGGGACTTTAGCACAGATACGCAGTATTTT.

A word on this clonotype: A much larger clone differs from this one at a single base, so this may be a read error. The V gene is TRBV5-1, the J gene TRBJ2-5; TRBD1 matches 7 bases. CDR1 and CDR2 (germline): SGHRS, YFSETQ. This CDR3 spans 13 amino acids. The CDR3 DNA follows: TGCGCCAGCAGCTCACCAGGGGGAGAGACCCAGTGCTTC. It specifies CASSSPGGETQCF.

This clonotype turned up a few times. The chain has TRBV2 and TRBJ2-2; D is unresolved. This CDR3 has 13 residues. CDR1 is SNHLY, CDR2 FYNNEI, per germline. Trimming shortened V by 8 bases and J by 5 bases, and 12 bases separated the two germline ends. The DNA of the CDR3 is TGTGCCAGCCCGGGTTCCAGGACCGGGGAGCTGTTTTTT. It yields the protein CASPGSRTGELFF.

V usage is TRBV20-1 and J usage is TRBJ2-3; 8 bases are shared with TRBD2. Germline trimming cut 6 bases from V and 4 bases from J; bases unmatched to any gene: 6. This CDR3 comprises 13 residues. Germline V gene lookup returns CDR1 DFQATT and CDR2 SNEGSKA (reference sequence). In DNA form, the CDR3 reads TGCAGTGCCACGGGGGGGATCTCAGATACGCAGTATTTT. It encodes CSATGGISDTQYF.

This clonotype was counted between two and nine times. V is TRBV9 and J is TRBJ2-1; the match to TRBD1 covers 7 bases. CDR1 is SGDLS and CDR2 is YYNGEE in the germline V gene. V dropped 1 base and J dropped 3; count of bases not matched to a gene: 13. CDR3 length: 18 amino acids. The CDR3 coding sequence is TGTGCCAGCAGCGTAAAGGGGGCCAACCTACCCGGCTACAATGAGCAGTTCTTC. It translates to CASSVKGANLPGYNEQFF. Supplemented by reference TRBV9 and TRBJ2-1, the full variable domain reads DSGVTQTPKHLITATGQRVTLRCSPRSGDLSVYWYQQSLDQGLQFLIQYYNGEERAKGNILERFSAQQFPDLHSELNLSSLELGDSALYFCASSVKGANLPGYNEQFFGPGTRLTVL.

This clonotype was seen a few times. The CDR3 DNA sequence: TGTGCCAGCTCACCGCGCGACAGGGTGGTGGGCTCACCCCTCCACTTT. Amino acid sequence: CASSPRDRVVGSPLHF. The gene calls are TRBV18 and TRBJ1-6; 7 nucleotides align to TRBD1. The length of the CDR3 is 16 residues. The V and J ends lost 3 bases and 10 bases, in that order; junction bases with no gene match: 12. Germline V gives CDR1 KGHSH, CDR2 LQKENI. The whole variable domain, filled in from reference TRBV18 and TRBJ1-6, reads NAGVMQNPRHLVRRRGQEARLRCSPMKGHSHVYWYRQLPEEGLKFMVYLQKENIIDESGMPKERFSAEFPKEGPSILRIQQVVRGDSAAYFCASSPRDRVVGSPLHFGNGTRLTVT.

This chain connects TRBV25-1 to TRBJ2-1; D might be TRBD1 (7 bases). Per germline, CDR1 MGHDK and CDR2 SYGVNS. CDR3 length: 17 amino acids. Trimming pared 5 bases from V and 8 bases from J, leaving 25 bases between. The CDR3 protein is CASSPPGFRGARDEQFF. DNA for the CDR3: TGTGCCAGCAGTCCCCCGGGTTTCAGGGGGGCTCGGGATGAGCAGTTCTTC.

The sample holds many counts of this clonotype. J is TRBJ2-6 and V is TRBV28; D gene uncertain. The V and J ends lost 3 bases and 0 bases respectively, with 6 bases between them. This CDR3 region has 15 residues. Per germline, CDR1 MDHEN and CDR2 SYDVKM. CDR3 residues: CASSFWLSGANVLTF. For the CDR3, the DNA is TGTGCCAGCAGTTTTTGGCTCTCTGGGGCCAACGTCCTGACTTTC. The full variable domain, rest sourced from reference TRBV28 and TRBJ2-6, is DVKVTQSSRYLVKRTGEKVFLECVQDMDHENMFWYRQDPGLGLRLIYFSYDVKMKEKGDIPEGYSVSREKKERFSLILESASTNQTSMYLCASSFWLSGANVLTFGAGSRLTVL.

This clonotype has only a few counts. The chain couples TRBV6-2 or TRBV6-3 to TRBJ2-5, with D unclear. Germline CDR1 MNHEY, CDR2 SVGEGT. CDR3 length equals 12 residues. V was clipped by 4 bases and J by 5 bases, with 8 bases between them. In DNA form, the CDR3 reads TGTGCCAGCAGTTGGGTTGTGGAGACCCAGTACTTC. Its protein is CASSWVVETQYF.

V gene TRBV9 combines with J gene TRBJ2-5; D not resolved. Trimming shortened V by 0 bases and J by 4 bases, and 7 bases separated the two germline ends. This CDR3 is built from 13 residues. CDR1 SGDLS and CDR2 YYNGEE come from the germline V gene. CDR3 loop: CASSVDGLETQYF. The CDR3 DNA is TGTGCCAGCAGCGTAGACGGTCTAGAGACCCAGTACTTC.

The chain links TRBV12-3 or TRBV12-4 to TRBJ1-1; 8 bases agree with TRBD1. The CDR3 contains 15 residues. The trim removed 5 bases at V and 4 bases at J, leaving 9 bases unmatched. CDR3 DNA: TGTGCCAGCAGTAACGGACAGGGATGGGGCACTGAAGCTTTCTTT. Protein: CASSNGQGWGTEAFF.

The chain uses TRBV6-4 and TRBJ2-1; 9 bases line up with TRBD2. With 0 bases clipped from V and 8 bases from J, the junction kept 8 bases outside the gene matches. The CDR3 runs 16 residues. Germline V gives CDR1 MRHNA, CDR2 SNTAGT. As DNA, the CDR3 is TGTGCCAGCAGTGACTCTTTTAGCGGGGGTATCGATGAGCAGTTCTTC. Translated, it gives CASSDSFSGGIDEQFF.

This clonotype was found once. V gene TRBV7-2 combines with J gene TRBJ2-5, with TRBD2 matching over 7 bases. The V gene's germline CDR1 is SGHTA and CDR2 FQGNSA. V was pared by 5 bases and J by 9 bases, with 6 bases of the junction left unmatched. The CDR3 is 12 amino acids. The CDR3 DNA is TGTGCCAGCAGCCCTGAGCGGGGACCCCAGTACTTC. It is translated as CASSPERGPQYF.

The sample holds a few counts of this clonotype. The V and J genes are TRBV7-9 and TRBJ2-3, with unresolved D. Trimming stripped 5 bases from V and 1 base from J, with 10 bases between. The CDR3 is made up of 14 amino acids. CDR1 SEHNR and CDR2 FQNEAQ come from the germline V gene (reference sequence). CDR3 nucleotides: TGTGCCAGCAGCGGCGGTACAGGCACAGATACGCAGTATTTT. It codes for CASSGGTGTDTQYF.

This clonotype was counted ten times or more. The chain couples TRBV4-1 to TRBJ1-1, with D perhaps TRBD1 (5 bases). The CDR3 is 15 amino acids. Germline values: CDR1 MGHRA, CDR2 YSYEKL. V shed 3 bases and J shed 1 base, with 12 bases lying between them. This CDR3 is CASSQPGLRNTEAFF. CDR3 DNA sequence: TGCGCCAGCAGCCAGCCGGGACTGAGGAACACTGAAGCTTTCTTT.

The chain employs TRBV10-3 and TRBJ2-2; 7 bases are a match to TRBD1. Looked up from germline, CDR1 is ENHRY and CDR2 is SYGVKD. The CDR3 covers 14 residues. V gave up 7 bases and J gave up 0 bases; unmatched junction bases: 2. The CDR3 DNA is TGTGCCATCAATGGACAGGCGAACACCGGGGAGCTGTTTTTT. It yields the protein CAINGQANTGELFF.

This clonotype was seen a handful of times. The gene calls are TRBV4-3 and TRBJ1-3, with D uncertain. The CDR3 extends over 16 amino acids. From germline, CDR1 is LGHNA and CDR2 YSLEER. V lost 0 bases to trimming and J lost 1 base, with 10 bases between them. CDR3 bases: TGCGCCAGCAGCCAAGATGTCCGGCAGTCTGGAAACACCATATATTTT. Amino acids: CASSQDVRQSGNTIYF.

This chain joins TRBV3-1 and TRBJ1-1; D not resolved. V lost 5 bases, J lost 5 bases, and 15 bases lay in between. The germline gives CDR1 LGHDT, CDR2 YNNKEL (reference sequence). The CDR3 length is 14 residues. The CDR3 DNA is TGTGCCAGCAGCGAAGCATGGCCGGGGACTGAAGCTTTCTTT. This codes for CASSEAWPGTEAFF.

This chain joins TRBV20-1 and TRBJ1-1; no firm D call. The germline gives CDR1 DFQATT, CDR2 SNEGSKA (reference sequence). V lost 1 base to trimming and J lost 5 bases, with 17 bases between them. The CDR3 sequence is 15 residues long. This CDR3 reads CSARAQGGFGTEAFF. CDR3 nucleotides: TGCAGTGCTAGAGCCCAAGGAGGTTTTGGGACTGAAGCTTTCTTT.

This clonotype was observed a few times. The chain joins TRBV5-6 to TRBJ1-4; possibly TRBD1 for D (5 bases). V was cut by 2 bases and J by 7 bases, with 21 bases left in between. CDR3 size: 17 residues. Germline V gene data show CDR1 as SGHDT and CDR2 as YYEEEE. The CDR3 region has the DNA TGTGCCAGCAGCTTCGCCCCCCTGAGGGGTAGGGGTGAAAAACTGTTTTTT. As protein: CASSFAPLRGRGEKLFF.

In this sample, this clonotype turned up once. V gene TRBV6-5 combines with J gene TRBJ1-2; D is undetermined. The CDR3 is 15 residues long. V was pared by 0 bases and J by 4 bases, with 12 bases between. Germline CDR1 MNHEY, CDR2 SVGAGI. Here the CDR3 reads CASSYSVNQPYGYTF. The CDR3, as DNA: TGTGCCAGCAGTTACTCAGTCAACCAACCCTATGGCTACACCTTC.

The table lists this clonotype with a few counts. The gene calls are TRBV6-5 and TRBJ2-5, with a tentative D call TRBD1 (5 bases). Trimming removed 8 bases at V and 5 bases at J, with 15 bases between. CDR3 length equals 13 residues. In germline, CDR1 is MNHEY, CDR2 SVGAGI. The CDR3 DNA is TGTGCCAGCTTCCAGGGATCTCTCGAGACCCAGTACTTC. Amino acids: CASFQGSLETQYF.

This clonotype came up many times. The gene calls are TRBV27 and TRBJ2-5; a weak D match, TRBD2 (5 bases). Trimming took off 4 bases at V and 1 base at J, with 13 bases between the two ends. The CDR3 totals 15 residues. CDR1 and CDR2 (germline): MNHEY, SMNVEV (reference sequence). The CDR3 coding sequence is TGTGCCAGCAGTTCGATGGATCGGGGCCAAGAGACCCAGTACTTC. Translation: CASSSMDRGQETQYF.

The chain has TRBV7-9 and TRBJ2-3; 8 bases are a match to TRBD2. V trimming: 5 bases; J trimming: 4 bases; junction bases outside the gene matches: 11. The CDR3 contains 16 residues. CDR1 and CDR2 (germline): SEHNR, FQNEAQ (reference sequence). The CDR3 DNA is TGTGCCAGCAGCCCGACACGGGGGGGCCTCCCAGATACGCAGTATTTT. It yields the protein CASSPTRGGLPDTQYF.

This clonotype turned up a few times. This chain uses TRBV20-1 with TRBJ2-7, with 8 positions matching TRBD2. V lost 3 bases to trimming and J lost 6 bases; unmatched junction nucleotides: 1. CDR1 is DFQATT, CDR2 SNEGSKA, per germline (reference sequence). There are 11 residues in the CDR3. CDR3 loop: CSASGGGEQYF. The CDR3 nucleotides are TGCAGTGCTAGCGGGGGGGGCGAGCAGTACTTC.